The 27 T cell receptor beta chains listed next were all sequenced from one sample in a study of CD4 T cells in relation to SARS-CoV-2 and coronaviruses. These receptors' antigens are unknown. CD4+ T cells from unexposed donors were obtained before the COVID-19 pandemic (2011-2018). CD4+ T cells were isolated from the cells after 10 days of culture. Sequencing used immunoSEQ multiplex PCR; TCRdb keeps in-frame clones, though not all of them. The sample yields around 20,000 clones, 60% to 80% seen once. Sequenced material: CD4+ T cells from PBMCs, cultured in vitro. These receptors originate from a human donor in good health.

This clone was found once. The J gene is TRBJ2-1, the V gene TRBV11-2; 8 bases match TRBD1. The CDR3 is 15 residues long. Germline lookup yields CDR1 SGHAT and CDR2 FQNNGV. Trimming took 7 bases from V and 2 from J; bases not matched to a gene: 7. CDR3 coding DNA: TGTGCCAGCACCCGAGAGGGACAGGCCTACAATGAGCAGTTCTTC. Its translation is CASTREGQAYNEQFF.

The chain couples TRBV30 to TRBJ2-5; D not certain. Trimming took 3 bases from V and 5 from J, leaving 13 bases between them. In germline, CDR1 is GTSNPN, CDR2 SVGIG (reference sequence). The CDR3 spans 13 residues. The CDR3 here is CAWSVGLGETQYF. The CDR3 nucleotides are TGTGCCTGGAGCGTTGGGTTGGGGGAGACCCAGTACTTC. Drawing the rest from reference TRBV30 and TRBJ2-5, the complete variable domain is SQTIHQWPATLVQPVGSPLSLECTVEGTSNPNLYWYRQAAGRGLQLLFYSVGIGQISSEVPQNLSASRPQDRQFILSSKKLLLSDSGFYLCAWSVGLGETQYFGPGTRLLVL.

The rearrangement joins TRBV28 to TRBJ2-3; D perhaps matches TRBD2 (7 bases). Trimming removed 3 bases from V and 5 bases from J, with 15 bases in between. CDR3 size: 15 residues. The germline V gene encodes CDR1 MDHEN and CDR2 SYDVKM. The CDR3 DNA follows: TGTGCCAGCAGTTTGGGGGGGCGGCTTATAGATACGCAGTATTTT. Translation: CASSLGGRLIDTQYF.

V usage is TRBV12-3 or TRBV12-4 and J usage is TRBJ2-7, with 9 positions matching TRBD1. V dropped 6 bases and J dropped 5; count of bases not matched to a gene: 5. The CDR3 contains 13 residues. CDR3 residues: CASSWDRVHEQYF. The CDR3 coding sequence is TGTGCCAGCAGCTGGGACAGGGTTCACGAGCAGTACTTC.

J is TRBJ2-5 and V is TRBV6-6; 8 bases fit TRBD1. The CDR3 spans 15 residues. In germline, CDR1 is MNHNY, CDR2 SVGAGI (reference sequence). The V gene end was trimmed by 5 bases and the J gene end by 2 bases; junction bases not matched to a gene: 7. The CDR3 sequence is CASSHGQGGQETQYF. The DNA for the CDR3 is TGTGCCAGCAGTCACGGACAGGGAGGACAAGAGACCCAGTACTTC.

The V call is TRBV19, the J call TRBJ2-1; D is perhaps TRBD2 (6 bases). The CDR3 is made up of 15 amino acids. Germline loops: CDR1 LNHDA, CDR2 SQIVND (reference sequence). With 3 bases removed from V and 8 bases from J, the gap between germline ends came to 17 bases. The chain's CDR3 is CASSIGDSPMDEQFF. CDR3 nucleotide sequence: TGTGCCAGTAGTATCGGGGACTCACCTATGGATGAGCAGTTCTTC. The complete variable domain, with remaining parts taken from reference TRBV19 and TRBJ2-1, reads DGGITQSPKYLFRKEGQNVTLSCEQNLNHDAMYWYRQDPGQGLRLIYYSQIVNDFQKGDIAEGYSVSREKKESFPLTVTSAQKNPTAFYLCASSIGDSPMDEQFFGPGTRLTVL.

This chain links TRBV19 with TRBJ2-1, with 13 positions matching TRBD2. Trimming at V came to 5 bases and at J to 1 base, leaving 14 bases not matched to a gene. In germline, CDR1 is LNHDA, CDR2 SQIVND (reference sequence). CDR3 length equals 20 residues. The CDR3 sequence is CASSPKALAGGPGSYNEQFF. The CDR3 DNA is TGTGCCAGTAGTCCCAAGGCACTAGCGGGAGGGCCTGGATCCTACAATGAGCAGTTCTTC.

The gene calls are TRBV21-1 and TRBJ1-1. TRBV21-1 is annotated as a pseudogene. The CDR3 has 17 amino acids. CDR3 loop: CASSKALSRERQTEAFF. The CDR3 DNA sequence: TGTGCCAGCAGCAAAGCGCTTTCGAGGGAGAGGCAAACTGAAGCTTTCTTT.

In regard to this clone: At one end the junction does not follow the germline gene, possibly because of a read error. The rearrangement links TRBV14 to TRBJ1-2, with 7 nucleotides matching TRBD1. This CDR3 has 12 residues. Germline V lookup: CDR1 SGHDN, CDR2 FVKESK. The CDR3 bases are TGTGCCAGCAGCCAGACAGGGTATGGTTACACCTTC. Protein sequence: CASSQTGYGYTF.

CDR3 in DNA: TGTGCCAGCCCCCCTGGTAGTGGACTAGCGGGAGTCGCAGATACGCAGTATTTT. Amino acids: CASPPGSGLAGVADTQYF. The rearrangement links TRBV7-8 to TRBJ2-3; 13 bases fit TRBD2. V gave up 8 bases and J gave up 4 bases; unmatched junction bases: 15. Germline V gives CDR1 SGHVS, CDR2 FQNEAQ. The CDR3 has 18 residues.

The chain combines TRBV19 with TRBJ2-2; 7 nucleotides match TRBD2. The trim removed 8 bases at V and 1 base at J, leaving 7 bases unmatched. The CDR3 consists of 15 residues. CDR1 and CDR2 (germline): LNHDA, SQIVND (reference sequence). Here the CDR3 DNA reads TGTGCCAGTGGTGCCGGGACTAAGAACACCGGGGAGCTGTTTTTT. It encodes CASGAGTKNTGELFF.

V and J are TRBV9 and TRBJ2-3; 9 bases are a match to TRBD2. This CDR3 has 17 residues. The germline V gene encodes CDR1 SGDLS and CDR2 YYNGEE. The ends lost 1 base at V and 6 bases at J; junction bases unmatched: 12. The CDR3 loop is CASSVSGIAGVGDTQYF. In DNA form, the CDR3 reads TGTGCCAGCAGCGTATCGGGGATAGCGGGAGTCGGGGATACGCAGTATTTT.

This sequence joins TRBV27 and TRBJ1-4, with D unclear. Germline assignment: CDR1 MNHEY and CDR2 SMNVEV (reference sequence). The CDR3 sequence is 16 residues long. The ends were cut back, 5 bases at V and 3 bases at J, with 16 bases in the middle. CDR3 bases: TGTGCCAGCAGTCCCTACACTCTTGCGTCTAATGAAAAACTGTTTTTT. Protein product: CASSPYTLASNEKLFF.

Here the CDR3 reads CATSRGGLAGPHEQFF. The CDR3 coding sequence is TGTGCCACCAGCAGAGGGGGACTAGCTGGTCCCCATGAGCAGTTCTTC. V is TRBV15 and J is TRBJ2-1; 9 bases are a match to TRBD2. From germline, CDR1 is LNHNV and CDR2 YYDKDF (reference sequence). This CDR3 spans 16 amino acids. J lost 8 bases, V lost 1 base, and 9 bases had no gene match. The full variable domain, with the rest looked up from reference TRBV15 and TRBJ2-1, is DAMVIQNPRYQVTQFGKPVTLSCSQTLNHNVMYWYQQKSSQAPKLLFHYYDKDFNNEADTPDNFQSRRPNTSFCFLDIRSPGLGDTAMYLCATSRGGLAGPHEQFFGPGTRLTVL.

This clone was seen a few times. The J gene is TRBJ1-6, the V gene TRBV21-1. TRBV21-1 is deemed a pseudogene. The CDR3 extends over 17 amino acids. The CDR3 sequence: CASSNDFSGQTTSPLHF. In DNA, the CDR3 is TGTGCCAGCAGCAACGATTTCTCGGGGCAGACGACTTCACCCCTCCACTTT.

The genes are TRBV5-5 and TRBJ2-3; D ambiguous. Trimming took 1 base from V and 2 from J, leaving 11 bases between them. Germline V gene lookup returns CDR1 SGHKS and CDR2 YYEKEE (reference sequence). This CDR3 has 15 amino acids. CDR3 sequence: CASSLRPDNTDTQYF. CDR3 coding DNA: TGTGCCAGCAGCTTGAGGCCAGATAACACAGATACGCAGTATTTT.

The chain uses TRBV24-1 and TRBJ2-7; the D gene is possibly TRBD1 (7 bases). CDR3 length equals 14 residues. Trimming pared 5 bases from V and 6 bases from J, leaving 16 bases between. Per germline, CDR1 KGHDR and CDR2 SFDVKD. The CDR3 region has the DNA TGTGCCACCAGTGCCTCCCACAGGGGAGGCGAGCAGTACTTC. Protein product: CATSASHRGGEQYF.

This clone was counted a few times. The chain links TRBV11-3 to TRBJ2-1; no clear D gene. From germline, CDR1 is SGHNT and CDR2 YENEEA. The V and J ends lost 3 bases and 7 bases respectively, with 13 bases between them. The length of the CDR3 is 14 residues. For the CDR3, the DNA is TGTGCCAGCAGCTTCGGTCAAGCACGGAATGAGCAGTTCTTC. This codes for CASSFGQARNEQFF.

The V gene is TRBV28, the J gene TRBJ2-7; D call uncertain. Trimming took 1 base from V and 6 from J, leaving 10 bases between them. The CDR3 consists of 13 residues. CDR1 is MDHEN and CDR2 is SYDVKM in the germline V gene. The CDR3 region is CASSLYTLAEQYF. The CDR3 nucleotides read TGTGCCAGCAGTTTATACACATTGGCCGAGCAGTACTTC.

This clone has just a few counts. V is TRBV9 and J is TRBJ2-1; 7 bases match TRBD2. The CDR3 spans 16 residues. V was clipped by 0 bases and J by 4 bases; unmatched bases: 7. Germline V lookup: CDR1 SGDLS, CDR2 YYNGEE. CDR3 in DNA: TGTGCCAGCAGCGTAGAGGTGGGGAGGGAGTACAATGAGCAGTTCTTC. Amino acid sequence: CASSVEVGREYNEQFF. Complete variable domain (other parts from reference TRBV9 and TRBJ2-1): DSGVTQTPKHLITATGQRVTLRCSPRSGDLSVYWYQQSLDQGLQFLIQYYNGEERAKGNILERFSAQQFPDLHSELNLSSLELGDSALYFCASSVEVGREYNEQFFGPGTRLTVL.

The sample holds one count of this clone. The CDR3 bases are TGTGCCAGCAGCCAAGAGGGACAGGAGGGCTACACCTTC. This sequence encodes CASSQEGQEGYTF. The rearrangement uses TRBV3-1 (or the pseudogene TRBV3-2) and TRBJ1-2, with 8 bases that match TRBD1. In germline, CDR1 is LGHDT, CDR2 YNNKEL (reference sequence). This CDR3 contains 13 residues. V was clipped by 0 bases and J by 8 bases; unmatched bases: 2.

The rearrangement joins TRBV24-1 to TRBJ1-2; no clear D. The V and J ends lost 3 bases and 3 bases respectively, with 4 bases between them. This CDR3 contains 12 residues. The germline gives CDR1 KGHDR, CDR2 SFDVKD. The CDR3, as DNA: TGTGCCACCAGTGATCCTGACTATGGCTACACCTTC. This translates into CATSDPDYGYTF.

The chain recombines TRBV2 with TRBJ2-7; tentative D call: TRBD2 (7 bases). CDR1 is SNHLY and CDR2 is FYNNEI in the germline V gene. Deletions cut 3 bases from V and 7 bases from J, with 19 bases between. The CDR3 runs 15 residues. CDR3 region: CASSEGGAFATEQYF. The CDR3 DNA sequence: TGTGCCAGCAGTGAGGGGGGGGCCTTCGCGACTGAGCAGTACTTC.

CDR3 sequence reads: CASSSRQGTYEQYF. The CDR3 DNA sequence: TGTGCCAGCAGCTCTCGACAGGGAACCTACGAGCAGTACTTC. The chain couples TRBV7-2 to TRBJ2-7, with 7 bases aligning to TRBD1. Trimming at V came to 4 bases and at J to 2 bases, leaving 5 bases not matched to a gene. CDR3 length equals 14 residues. CDR1 and CDR2 from the germline V gene are SGHTA and FQGNSA.

V and J are TRBV28 and TRBJ2-7; D is perhaps TRBD1 (6 bases). CDR1 is MDHEN, CDR2 SYDVKM, per germline. The CDR3 loop spans 12 amino acids. Trimming shortened V by 2 bases and J by 11 bases, and 13 bases separated the two germline ends. The CDR3 DNA follows: TGTGCCAGCAGTTTAGGACGTGGGGGCGAGTACTTC. Amino acids: CASSLGRGGEYF.

J is TRBJ2-2 and V is TRBV30; possibly TRBD2 for D (6 bases). This CDR3 comprises 13 residues. Per germline, CDR1 GTSNPN and CDR2 SVGIG (reference sequence). V gave up 3 bases and J gave up 4 bases, with 9 bases separating them. The CDR3 DNA reads as TGTGCCTGGAGACGGGACTTCACCGGGGAGCTGTTTTTT. Residues: CAWRRDFTGELFF.

This clone has more than one count but fewer than ten. V usage is TRBV5-1 and J usage is TRBJ1-3; no clear D. Germline CDR1 reads SGHRS; CDR2 reads YFSETQ. The CDR3 has 16 residues. V lost 4 bases and J lost 2, with 16 bases in between. The CDR3 loop reads CASSPSTTKTGNTIYF. As DNA, the CDR3 is TGCGCCAGCAGCCCAAGCACGACAAAGACTGGAAACACCATATATTTT.